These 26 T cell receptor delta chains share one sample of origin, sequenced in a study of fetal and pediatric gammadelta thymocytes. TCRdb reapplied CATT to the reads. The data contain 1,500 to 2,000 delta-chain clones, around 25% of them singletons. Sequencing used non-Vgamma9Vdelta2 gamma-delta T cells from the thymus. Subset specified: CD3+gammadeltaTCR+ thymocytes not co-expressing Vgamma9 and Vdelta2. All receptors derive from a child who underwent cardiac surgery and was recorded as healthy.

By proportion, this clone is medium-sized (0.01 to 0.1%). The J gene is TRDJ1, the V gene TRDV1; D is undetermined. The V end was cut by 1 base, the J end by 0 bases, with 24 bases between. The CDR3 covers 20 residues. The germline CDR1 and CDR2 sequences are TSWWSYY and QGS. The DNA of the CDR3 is TGTGCTCTTGGGGAACCTACCCATACCACCGGAGGGCTTCACACCGATAAACTCATCTTT. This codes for CALGEPTHTTGGLHTDKLIF.

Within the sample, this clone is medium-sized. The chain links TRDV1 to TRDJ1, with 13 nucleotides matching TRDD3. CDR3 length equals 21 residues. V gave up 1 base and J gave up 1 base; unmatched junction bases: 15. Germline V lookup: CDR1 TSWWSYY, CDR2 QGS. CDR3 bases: TGTGCTCTTGGGGAACACGCCTACCTTCTACTGGGGGATACGGGCACCGATAAACTCATCTTT. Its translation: CALGEHAYLLLGDTGTDKLIF.

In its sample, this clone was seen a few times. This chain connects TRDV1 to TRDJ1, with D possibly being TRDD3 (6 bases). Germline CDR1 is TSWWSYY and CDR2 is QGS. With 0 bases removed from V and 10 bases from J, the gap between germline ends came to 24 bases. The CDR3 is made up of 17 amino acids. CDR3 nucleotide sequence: TGTGCTCTTGGGGAACTTAAGTCCTGCCCGTGCTGGGGAAGACTCATCTTT. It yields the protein CALGELKSCPCWGRLIF.

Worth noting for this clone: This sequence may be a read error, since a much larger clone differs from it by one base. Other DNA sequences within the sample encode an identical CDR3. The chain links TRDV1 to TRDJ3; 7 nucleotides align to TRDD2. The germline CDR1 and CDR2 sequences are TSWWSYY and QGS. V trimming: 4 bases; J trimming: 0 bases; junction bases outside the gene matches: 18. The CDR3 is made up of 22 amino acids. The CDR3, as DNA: TGTGCTCTTGGGGCTAGCGGACCTTCCTTGATACACCCCTCCTGGGACACCCGACAGATGTTTTTC. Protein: CALGASGPSLIHPSWDTRQMFF.

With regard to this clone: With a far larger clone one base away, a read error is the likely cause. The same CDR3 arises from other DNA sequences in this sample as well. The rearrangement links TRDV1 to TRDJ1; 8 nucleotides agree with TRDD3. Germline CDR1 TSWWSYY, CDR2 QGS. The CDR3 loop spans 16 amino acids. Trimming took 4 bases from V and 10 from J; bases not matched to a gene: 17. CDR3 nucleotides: TGTGCTCTTGGGGGCCGAACCGAGGTGCTGGGGGAAAGACTCATCTTT. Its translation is CALGGRTEVLGERLIF.

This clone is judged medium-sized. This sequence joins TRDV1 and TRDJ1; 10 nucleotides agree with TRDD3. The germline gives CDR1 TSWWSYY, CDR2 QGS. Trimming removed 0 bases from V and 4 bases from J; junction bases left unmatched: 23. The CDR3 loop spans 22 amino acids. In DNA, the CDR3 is TGTGCTCTTGGGGAACTCGGCCTTCGTCACCCCAGTACTGGGGGATTCCTCGATAAACTCATCTTT. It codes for CALGELGLRHPSTGGFLDKLIF.

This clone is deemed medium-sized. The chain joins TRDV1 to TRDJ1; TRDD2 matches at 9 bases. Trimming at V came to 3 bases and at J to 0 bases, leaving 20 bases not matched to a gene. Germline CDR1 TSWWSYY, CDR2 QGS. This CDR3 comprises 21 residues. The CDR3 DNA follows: TGTGCTCTTGGGGAGCCGGCCTTCCTACTGCCTGGGGCTGAGTACACCGATAAACTCATCTTT. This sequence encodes CALGEPAFLLPGAEYTDKLIF.

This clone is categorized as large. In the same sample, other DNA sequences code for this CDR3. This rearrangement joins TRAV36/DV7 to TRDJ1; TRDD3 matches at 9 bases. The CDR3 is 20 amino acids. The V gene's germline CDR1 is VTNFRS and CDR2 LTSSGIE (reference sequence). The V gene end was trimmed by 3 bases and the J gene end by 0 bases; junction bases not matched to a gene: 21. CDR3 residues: CAVATPIGLGDPFYTDKLIF. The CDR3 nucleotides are TGTGCTGTGGCAACTCCGATTGGGCTGGGGGATCCCTTTTACACCGATAAACTCATCTTT.

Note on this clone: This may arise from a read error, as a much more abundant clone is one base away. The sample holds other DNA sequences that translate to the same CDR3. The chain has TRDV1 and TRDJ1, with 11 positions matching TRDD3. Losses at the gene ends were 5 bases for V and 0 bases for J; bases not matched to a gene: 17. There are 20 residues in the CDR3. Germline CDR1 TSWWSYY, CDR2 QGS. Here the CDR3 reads CALGSQGELGDIPYTDKLIF. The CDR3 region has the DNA TGTGCTCTTGGGTCCCAAGGAGAACTGGGGGATATACCCTACACCGATAAACTCATCTTT.

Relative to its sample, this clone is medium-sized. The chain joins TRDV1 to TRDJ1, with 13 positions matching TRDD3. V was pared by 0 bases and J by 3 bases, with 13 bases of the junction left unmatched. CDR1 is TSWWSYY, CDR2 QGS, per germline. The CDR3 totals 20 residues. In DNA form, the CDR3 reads TGTGCTCTTGGGGAACTCCTACTAGTACTGGGGGATACGCTCGCCGATAAACTCATCTTT. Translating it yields CALGELLLVLGDTLADKLIF.

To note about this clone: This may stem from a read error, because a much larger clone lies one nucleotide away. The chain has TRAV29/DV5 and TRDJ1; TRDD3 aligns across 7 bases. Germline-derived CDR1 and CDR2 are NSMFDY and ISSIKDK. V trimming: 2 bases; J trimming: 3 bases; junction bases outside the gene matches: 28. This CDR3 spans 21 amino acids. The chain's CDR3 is CAASTSHRDTGVLVESDKLIF. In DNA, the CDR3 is TGTGCAGCAAGTACTTCCCATCGAGATACTGGGGTTCTAGTGGAGTCCGATAAACTCATCTTT. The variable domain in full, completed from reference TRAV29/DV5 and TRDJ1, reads DQQVKQNSPSLSVQEGRISILNCDYTNSMFDYFLWYKKYPAEGPTFLISISSIKDKNEDGRFTVFLNKSAKHLSLHIVPSQPGDSAVYFCAASTSHRDTGVLVESDKLIFGKGTRVTVEP.

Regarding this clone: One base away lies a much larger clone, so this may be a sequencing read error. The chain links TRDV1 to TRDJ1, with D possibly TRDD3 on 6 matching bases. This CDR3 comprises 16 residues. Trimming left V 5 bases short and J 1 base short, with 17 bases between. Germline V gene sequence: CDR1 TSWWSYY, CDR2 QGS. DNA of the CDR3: TGTGCTCTTGGGACCCCCGGGGGACGTGGCACCGATAAACTCATCTTT. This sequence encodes CALGTPGGRGTDKLIF.

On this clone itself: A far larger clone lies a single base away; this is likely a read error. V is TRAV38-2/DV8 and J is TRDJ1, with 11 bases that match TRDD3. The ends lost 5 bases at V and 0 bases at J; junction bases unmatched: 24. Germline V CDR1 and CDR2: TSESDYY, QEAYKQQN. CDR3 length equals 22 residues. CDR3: CAYSPRINVFYWGIGDTDKLIF. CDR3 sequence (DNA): TGTGCTTATAGCCCCCGTATAAACGTCTTCTACTGGGGGATAGGGGACACCGATAAACTCATCTTT.

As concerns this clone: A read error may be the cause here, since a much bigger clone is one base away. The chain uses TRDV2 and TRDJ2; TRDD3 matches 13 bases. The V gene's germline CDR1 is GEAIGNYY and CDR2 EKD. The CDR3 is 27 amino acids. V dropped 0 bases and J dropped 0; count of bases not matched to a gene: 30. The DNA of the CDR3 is TGTGCCTGTGACACCGGAGGTTTCCAAGGCCTTACAACTGGGGGATACGCGATGAGGGCTTTGACAGCACAACTCTTCTTT. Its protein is CACDTGGFQGLTTGGYAMRALTAQLFF.

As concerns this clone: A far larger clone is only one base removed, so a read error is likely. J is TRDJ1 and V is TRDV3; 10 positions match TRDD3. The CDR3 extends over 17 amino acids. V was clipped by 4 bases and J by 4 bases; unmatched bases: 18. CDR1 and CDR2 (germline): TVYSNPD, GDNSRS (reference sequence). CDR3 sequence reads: CASALGLVGDTFDKLIF. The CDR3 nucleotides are TGTGCCTCCGCACTAGGCCTAGTGGGGGATACCTTCGATAAACTCATCTTT. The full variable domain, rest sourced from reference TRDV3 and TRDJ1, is CDKVTQSSPDQTVASGSEVVLLCTYDTVYSNPDLFWYRIRPDYSFQFVFYGDNSRSEGADFTQGRFSVKHILTQKAFHLVISPVRTEDSATYYCASALGLVGDTFDKLIFGKGTRVTVEP.

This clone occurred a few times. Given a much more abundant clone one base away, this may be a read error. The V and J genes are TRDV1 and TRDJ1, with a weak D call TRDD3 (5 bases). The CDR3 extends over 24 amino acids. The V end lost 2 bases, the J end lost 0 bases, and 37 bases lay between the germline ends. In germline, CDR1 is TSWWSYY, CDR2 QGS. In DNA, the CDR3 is TGTGCTCTTGGGGAAGAGGGATCCCGAAGCCCCGAACCATACCGGGGGTGCTACACCGATAAACTCATCTTT. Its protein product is CALGEEGSRSPEPYRGCYTDKLIF.

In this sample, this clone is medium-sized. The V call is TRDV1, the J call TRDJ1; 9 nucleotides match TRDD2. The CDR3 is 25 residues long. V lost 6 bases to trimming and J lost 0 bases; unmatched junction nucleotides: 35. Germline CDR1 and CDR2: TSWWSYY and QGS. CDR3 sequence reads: CALGLAPNCNLPTPTVGMYTDKLIF. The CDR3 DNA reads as TGTGCTCTTGGCCTTGCCCCTAACTGTAACCTTCCTACACCTACTGTGGGGATGTACACCGATAAACTCATCTTT.

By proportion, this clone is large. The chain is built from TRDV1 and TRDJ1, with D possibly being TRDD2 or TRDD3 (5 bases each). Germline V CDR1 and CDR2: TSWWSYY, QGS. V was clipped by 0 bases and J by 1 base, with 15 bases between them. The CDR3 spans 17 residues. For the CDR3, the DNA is TGTGCTCTTGGGGAACTCCTACGCCGGGGGCCCACCGATAAACTCATCTTT. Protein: CALGELLRRGPTDKLIF.

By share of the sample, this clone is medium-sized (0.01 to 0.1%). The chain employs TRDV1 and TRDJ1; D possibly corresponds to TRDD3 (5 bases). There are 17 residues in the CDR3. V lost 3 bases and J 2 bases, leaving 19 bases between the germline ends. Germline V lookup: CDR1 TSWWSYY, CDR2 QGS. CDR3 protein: CALGDWTIHGATDKLIF. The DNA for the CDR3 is TGTGCTCTTGGGGATTGGACGATCCATGGGGCGACCGATAAACTCATCTTT.

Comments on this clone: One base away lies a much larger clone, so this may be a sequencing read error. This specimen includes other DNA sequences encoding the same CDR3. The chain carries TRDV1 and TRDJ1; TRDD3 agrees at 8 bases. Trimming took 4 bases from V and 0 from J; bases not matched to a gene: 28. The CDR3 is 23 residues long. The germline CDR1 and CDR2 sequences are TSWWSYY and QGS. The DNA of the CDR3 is TGTGCTCTTGGGGGCGCTATAAATCTGCACCATTACTGGGGGTTACTAAACACCGATAAACTCATCTTT. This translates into CALGGAINLHHYWGLLNTDKLIF.

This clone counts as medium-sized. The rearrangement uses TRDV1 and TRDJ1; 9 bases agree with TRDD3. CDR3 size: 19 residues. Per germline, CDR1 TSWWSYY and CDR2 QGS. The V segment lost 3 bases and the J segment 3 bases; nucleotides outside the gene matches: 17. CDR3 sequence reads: CALGDQTPGGGDTADKLIF. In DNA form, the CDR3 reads TGTGCTCTTGGGGACCAGACCCCTGGTGGGGGGGATACTGCCGATAAACTCATCTTT.

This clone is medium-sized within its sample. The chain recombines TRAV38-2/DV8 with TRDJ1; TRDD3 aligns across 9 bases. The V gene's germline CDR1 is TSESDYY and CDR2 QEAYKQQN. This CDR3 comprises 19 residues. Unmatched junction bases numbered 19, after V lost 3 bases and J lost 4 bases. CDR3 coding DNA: TGTGCTTATAGGACCTACACCGGACGGTGGGGGATAACTATCGATAAACTCATCTTT. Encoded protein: CAYRTYTGRWGITIDKLIF.

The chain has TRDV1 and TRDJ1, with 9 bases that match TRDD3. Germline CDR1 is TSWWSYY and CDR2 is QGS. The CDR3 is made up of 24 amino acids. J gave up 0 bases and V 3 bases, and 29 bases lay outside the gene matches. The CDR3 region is CALGDGLTSCPGTGGANDTDKLIF. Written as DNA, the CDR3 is TGTGCTCTTGGGGACGGATTAACTTCCTGCCCTGGTACTGGGGGAGCAAACGACACCGATAAACTCATCTTT.

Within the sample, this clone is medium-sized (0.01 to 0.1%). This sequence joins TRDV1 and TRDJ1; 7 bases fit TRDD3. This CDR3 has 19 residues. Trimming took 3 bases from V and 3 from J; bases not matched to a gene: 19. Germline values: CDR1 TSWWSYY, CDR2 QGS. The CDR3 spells CALGEERHYHWGSSDKLIF. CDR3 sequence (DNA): TGTGCTCTTGGGGAGGAACGACATTACCACTGGGGATCATCCGATAAACTCATCTTT.

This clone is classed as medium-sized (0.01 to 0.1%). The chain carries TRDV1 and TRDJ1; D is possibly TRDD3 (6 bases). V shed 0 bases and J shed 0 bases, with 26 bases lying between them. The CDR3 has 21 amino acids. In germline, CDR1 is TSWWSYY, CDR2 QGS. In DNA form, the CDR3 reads TGTGCTCTTGGGGAACTGGTAGCGGAGCTGGGGATTCGAGGGTACACCGATAAACTCATCTTT. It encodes CALGELVAELGIRGYTDKLIF.

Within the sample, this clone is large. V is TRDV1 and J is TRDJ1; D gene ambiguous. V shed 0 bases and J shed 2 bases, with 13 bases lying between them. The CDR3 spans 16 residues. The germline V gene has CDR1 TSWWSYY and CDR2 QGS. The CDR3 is CALGELPLTGTDKLIF. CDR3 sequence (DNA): TGTGCTCTTGGGGAACTCCCCCTAACGGGAACCGATAAACTCATCTTT.